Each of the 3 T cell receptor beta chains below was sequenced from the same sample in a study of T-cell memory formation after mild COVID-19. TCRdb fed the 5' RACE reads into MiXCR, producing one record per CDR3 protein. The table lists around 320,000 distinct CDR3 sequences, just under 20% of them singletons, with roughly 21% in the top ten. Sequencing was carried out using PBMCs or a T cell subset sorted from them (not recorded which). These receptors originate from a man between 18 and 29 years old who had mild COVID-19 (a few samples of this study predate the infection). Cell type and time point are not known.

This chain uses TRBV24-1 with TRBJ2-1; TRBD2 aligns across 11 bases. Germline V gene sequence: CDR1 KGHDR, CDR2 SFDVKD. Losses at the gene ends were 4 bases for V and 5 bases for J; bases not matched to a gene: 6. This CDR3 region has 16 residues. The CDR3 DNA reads TGTGCCACCAGTGACCCCACTAGCGGGGGCCACAATGAGCAGTTCTTC. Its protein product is CATSDPTSGGHNEQFF.

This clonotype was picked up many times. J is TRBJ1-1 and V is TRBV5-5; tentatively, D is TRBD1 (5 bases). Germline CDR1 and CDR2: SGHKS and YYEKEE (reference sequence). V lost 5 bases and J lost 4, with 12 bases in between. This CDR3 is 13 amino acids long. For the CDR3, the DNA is TGTGCCAGCAGTGGGCGGGGCCTCACTGAAGCTTTCTTT. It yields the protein CASSGRGLTEAFF.

The CDR3 bases are TGTGCCAGTCATGACGACAGGGGAGGCACCGGGGAGCTGTTTTTT. Translating it yields CASHDDRGGTGELFF. This sequence joins TRBV19 and TRBJ2-2, with TRBD1 matching over 8 bases. CDR3 length: 15 amino acids. In germline, CDR1 is LNHDA, CDR2 SQIVND (reference sequence). V was clipped by 8 bases and J by 4 bases; unmatched bases: 9.